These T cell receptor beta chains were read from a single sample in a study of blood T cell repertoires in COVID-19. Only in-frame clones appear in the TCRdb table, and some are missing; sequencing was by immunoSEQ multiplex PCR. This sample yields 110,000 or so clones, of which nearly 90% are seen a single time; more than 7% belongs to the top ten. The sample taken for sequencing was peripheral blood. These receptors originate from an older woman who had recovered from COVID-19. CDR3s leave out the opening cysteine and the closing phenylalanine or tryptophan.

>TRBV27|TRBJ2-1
ASSSSHVAGGGNEQF
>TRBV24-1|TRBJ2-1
ATSDFAGTGGNDNEQF
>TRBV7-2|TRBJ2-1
ASSPQWLAEYNEQF
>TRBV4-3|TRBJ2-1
ASSQPGTSGDHEQF
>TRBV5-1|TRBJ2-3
ATTQGSTATDTQY
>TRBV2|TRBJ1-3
ASSLSGGSGNTIY
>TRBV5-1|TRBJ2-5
ASSGTSGETQY
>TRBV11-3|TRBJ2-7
ASSLQVSYEQY
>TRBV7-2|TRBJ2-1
ASSLGIAREQF
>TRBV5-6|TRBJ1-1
ASSPQGTEAF
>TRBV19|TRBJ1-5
ASSIGEGTANQPQH